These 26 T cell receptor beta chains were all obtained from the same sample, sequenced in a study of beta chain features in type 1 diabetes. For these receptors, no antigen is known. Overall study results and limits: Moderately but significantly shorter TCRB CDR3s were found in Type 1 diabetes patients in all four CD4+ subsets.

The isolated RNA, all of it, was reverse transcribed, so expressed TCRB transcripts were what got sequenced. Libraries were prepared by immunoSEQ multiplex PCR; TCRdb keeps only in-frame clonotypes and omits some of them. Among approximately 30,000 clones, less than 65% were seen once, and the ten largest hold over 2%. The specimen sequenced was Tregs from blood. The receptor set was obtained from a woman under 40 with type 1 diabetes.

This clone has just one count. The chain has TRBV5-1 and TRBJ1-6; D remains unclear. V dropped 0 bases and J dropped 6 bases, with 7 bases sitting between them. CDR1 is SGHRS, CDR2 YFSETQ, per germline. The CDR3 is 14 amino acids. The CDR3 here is CASSLDLGNSPLHF. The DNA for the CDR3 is TGCGCCAGCAGCTTGGACCTCGGTAATTCACCCCTCCACTTT. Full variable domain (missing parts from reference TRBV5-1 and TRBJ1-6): KAGVTQTPRYLIKTRGQQVTLSCSPISGHRSVSWYQQTPGQGLQFLFEYFSETQRNKGNFPGRFSGRQFSNSRSEMNVSTLELGDSALYLCASSLDLGNSPLHFGNGTRLTVT.

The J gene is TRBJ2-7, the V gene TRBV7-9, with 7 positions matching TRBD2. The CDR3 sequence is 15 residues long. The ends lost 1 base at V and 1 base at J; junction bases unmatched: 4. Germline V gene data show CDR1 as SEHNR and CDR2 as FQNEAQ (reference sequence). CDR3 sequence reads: CASSLGAGVSYEQYF. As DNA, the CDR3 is TGTGCCAGCAGCTTAGGCGCGGGAGTGTCCTACGAGCAGTACTTC.

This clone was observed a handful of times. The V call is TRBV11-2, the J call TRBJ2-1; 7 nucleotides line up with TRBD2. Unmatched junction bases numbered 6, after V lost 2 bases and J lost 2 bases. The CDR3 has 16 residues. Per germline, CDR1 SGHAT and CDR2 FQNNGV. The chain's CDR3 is CASSLNPGGTYNEQFF. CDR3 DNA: TGTGCCAGCAGCTTAAACCCGGGAGGAACCTACAATGAGCAGTTCTTC.

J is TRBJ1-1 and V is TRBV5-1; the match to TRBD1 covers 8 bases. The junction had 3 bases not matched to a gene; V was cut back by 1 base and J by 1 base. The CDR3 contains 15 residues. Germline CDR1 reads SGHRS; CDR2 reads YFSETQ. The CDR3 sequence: CASSLLGQENTEAFF. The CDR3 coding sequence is TGCGCCAGCAGCTTGTTGGGACAGGAGAACACTGAAGCTTTCTTT. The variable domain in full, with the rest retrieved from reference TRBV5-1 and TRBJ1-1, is KAGVTQTPRYLIKTRGQQVTLSCSPISGHRSVSWYQQTPGQGLQFLFEYFSETQRNKGNFPGRFSGRQFSNSRSEMNVSTLELGDSALYLCASSLLGQENTEAFFGQGTRLTVV.

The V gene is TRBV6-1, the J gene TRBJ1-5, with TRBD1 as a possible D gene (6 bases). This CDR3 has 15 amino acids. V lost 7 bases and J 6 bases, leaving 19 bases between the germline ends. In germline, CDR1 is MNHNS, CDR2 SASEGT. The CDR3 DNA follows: TGTGCCAGCATACGGAACAGGGTAAAGACTCAGCCCCAGCATTTT. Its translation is CASIRNRVKTQPQHF.

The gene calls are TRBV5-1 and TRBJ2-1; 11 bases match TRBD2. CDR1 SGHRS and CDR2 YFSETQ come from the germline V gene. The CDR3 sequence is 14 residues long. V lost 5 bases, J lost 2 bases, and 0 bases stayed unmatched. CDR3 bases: TGCGCCAGCAGGACTAGCGGGGCCTACAATGAGCAGTTCTTC. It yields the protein CASRTSGAYNEQFF.

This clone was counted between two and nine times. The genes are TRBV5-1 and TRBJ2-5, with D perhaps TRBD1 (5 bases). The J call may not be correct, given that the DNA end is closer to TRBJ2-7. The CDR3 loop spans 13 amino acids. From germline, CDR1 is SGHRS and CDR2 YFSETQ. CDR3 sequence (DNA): TGCGCCAGCAGTTCCCTAGGGGCAGCCGAGCAGTACTTC. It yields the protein CASSSLGAAEQYF.

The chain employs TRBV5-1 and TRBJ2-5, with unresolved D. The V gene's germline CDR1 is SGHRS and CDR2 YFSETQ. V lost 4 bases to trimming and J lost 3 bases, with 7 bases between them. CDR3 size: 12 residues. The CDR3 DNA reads TGCGCCAGCAGCAAACAAGAAGAGACCCAGTACTTC. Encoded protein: CASSKQEETQYF.

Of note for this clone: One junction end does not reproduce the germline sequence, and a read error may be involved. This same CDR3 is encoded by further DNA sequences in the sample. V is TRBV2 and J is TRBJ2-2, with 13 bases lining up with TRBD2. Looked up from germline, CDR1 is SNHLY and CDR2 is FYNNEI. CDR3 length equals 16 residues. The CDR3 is CASSLTGLAGFGELFF. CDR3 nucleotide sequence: TGTGCCAGCAGCCTTACGGGACTAGCGGGATTCGGGGAGCTGTTTTTC.

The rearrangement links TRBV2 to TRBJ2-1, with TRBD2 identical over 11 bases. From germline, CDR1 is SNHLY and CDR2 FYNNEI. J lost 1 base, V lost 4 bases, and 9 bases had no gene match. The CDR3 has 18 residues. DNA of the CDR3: TGTGCCAGCAGTGGTTTTATAGCGGGAGGGCGTTCCTACAATGAGCAGTTCTTC. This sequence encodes CASSGFIAGGRSYNEQFF.

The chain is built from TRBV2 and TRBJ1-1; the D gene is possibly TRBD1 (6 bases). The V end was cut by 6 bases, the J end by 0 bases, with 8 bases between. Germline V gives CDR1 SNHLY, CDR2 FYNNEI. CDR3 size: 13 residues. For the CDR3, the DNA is TGTGCCAGCAGCGGACAGATGAACACTGAAGCTTTCTTT. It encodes CASSGQMNTEAFF. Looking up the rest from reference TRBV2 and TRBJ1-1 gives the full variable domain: EPEVTQTPSHQVTQMGQEVILRCVPISNHLYFYWYRQILGQKVEFLVSFYNNEISEKSEIFDDQFSVERPDGSNFTLKIRSTKLEDSAMYFCASSGQMNTEAFFGQGTRLTVV.

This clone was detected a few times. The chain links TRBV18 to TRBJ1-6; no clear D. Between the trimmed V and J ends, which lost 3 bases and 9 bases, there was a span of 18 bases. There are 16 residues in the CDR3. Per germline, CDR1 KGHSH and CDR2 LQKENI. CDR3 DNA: TGTGCCAGCTCACCGAGGGAGGTCACAGAGGGTTCACCCCTCCACTTT. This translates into CASSPREVTEGSPLHF.

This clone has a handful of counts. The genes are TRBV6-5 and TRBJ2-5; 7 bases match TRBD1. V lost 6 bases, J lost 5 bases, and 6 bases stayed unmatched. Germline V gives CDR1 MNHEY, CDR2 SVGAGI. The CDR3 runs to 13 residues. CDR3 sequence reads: CASSQGVHETQYF. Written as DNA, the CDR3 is TGTGCCAGCAGCCAGGGGGTTCACGAGACCCAGTACTTC.

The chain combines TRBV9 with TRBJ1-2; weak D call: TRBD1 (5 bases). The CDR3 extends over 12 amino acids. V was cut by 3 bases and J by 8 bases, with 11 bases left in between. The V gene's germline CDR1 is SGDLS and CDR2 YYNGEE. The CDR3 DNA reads TGTGCCAGCAGCGGGGGCCTAGGGGGCTACACCTTC. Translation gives CASSGGLGGYTF.

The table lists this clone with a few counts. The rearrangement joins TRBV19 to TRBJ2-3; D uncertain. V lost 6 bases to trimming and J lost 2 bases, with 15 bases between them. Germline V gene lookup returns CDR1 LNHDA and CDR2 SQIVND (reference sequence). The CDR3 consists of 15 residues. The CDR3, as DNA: TGTGCCAGTAGCCTAAAAGGAGACCTCACAGATACGCAGTATTTT. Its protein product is CASSLKGDLTDTQYF.

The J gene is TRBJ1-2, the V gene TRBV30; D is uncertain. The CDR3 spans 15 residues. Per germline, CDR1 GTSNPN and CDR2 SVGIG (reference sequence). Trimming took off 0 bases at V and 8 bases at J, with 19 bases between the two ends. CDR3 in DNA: TGTGCCTGGAGTGTAAAGGAGGAGAACCATGTAGGCTACACCTTC. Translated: CAWSVKEENHVGYTF.

Here the CDR3 reads CASSFWTSEYNEQFF. As DNA, the CDR3 is TGTGCCAGCAGCTTTTGGACTAGCGAGTACAATGAGCAGTTCTTC. The chain uses TRBV7-2 and TRBJ2-1; 9 nucleotides line up with TRBD2. CDR3 size: 15 residues. Germline CDR1 and CDR2: SGHTA and FQGNSA. Trimming at V came to 3 bases and at J to 4 bases, leaving 4 bases not matched to a gene.

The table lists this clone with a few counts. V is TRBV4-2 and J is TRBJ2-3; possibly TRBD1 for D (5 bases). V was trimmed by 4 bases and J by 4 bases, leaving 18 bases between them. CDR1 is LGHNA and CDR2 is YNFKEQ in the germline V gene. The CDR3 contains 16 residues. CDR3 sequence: CASSPRTQLTADTQYF. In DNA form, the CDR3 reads TGTGCCAGCAGCCCGCGGACACAATTAACGGCAGATACGCAGTATTTT.

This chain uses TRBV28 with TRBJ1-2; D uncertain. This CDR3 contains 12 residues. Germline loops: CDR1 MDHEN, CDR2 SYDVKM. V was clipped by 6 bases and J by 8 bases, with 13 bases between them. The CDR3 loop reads CASSQNRGGYTF. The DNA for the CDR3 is TGTGCCAGCAGCCAAAACCGAGGGGGCTACACCTTC.

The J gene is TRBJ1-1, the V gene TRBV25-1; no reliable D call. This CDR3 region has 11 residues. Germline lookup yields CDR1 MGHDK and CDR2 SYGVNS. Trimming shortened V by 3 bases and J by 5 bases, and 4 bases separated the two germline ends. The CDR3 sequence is CASSDRTEAFF. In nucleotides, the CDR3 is TGTGCCAGCAGTGACAGGACTGAAGCTTTCTTT.

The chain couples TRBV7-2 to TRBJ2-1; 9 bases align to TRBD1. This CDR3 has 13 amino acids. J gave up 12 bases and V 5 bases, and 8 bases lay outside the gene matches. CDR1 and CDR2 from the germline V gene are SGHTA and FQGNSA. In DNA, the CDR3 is TGTGCCAGCAGCCCACAGGGGGCAGGTTCGCAGTTCTTC. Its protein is CASSPQGAGSQFF. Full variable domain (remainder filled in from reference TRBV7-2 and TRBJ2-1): GAGVSQSPSNKVTEKGKDVELRCDPISGHTALYWYRQSLGQGLEFLIYFQGNSAPDKSGLPSDRFSAERTGGSVSTLTIQRTQQEDSAVYLCASSPQGAGSQFFGPGTRLTVL.

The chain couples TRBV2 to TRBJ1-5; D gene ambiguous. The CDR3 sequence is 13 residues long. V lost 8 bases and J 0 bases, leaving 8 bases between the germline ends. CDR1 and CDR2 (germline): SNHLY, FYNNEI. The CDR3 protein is CASGRNSNQPQHF. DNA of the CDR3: TGTGCCAGCGGGAGAAATAGCAATCAGCCCCAGCATTTT.

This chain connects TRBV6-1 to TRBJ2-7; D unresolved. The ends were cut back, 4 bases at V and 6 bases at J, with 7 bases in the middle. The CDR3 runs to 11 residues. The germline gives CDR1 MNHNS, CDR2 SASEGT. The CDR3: CASSARVEQYF. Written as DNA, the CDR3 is TGTGCCAGCAGTGCTCGAGTCGAGCAGTACTTC.

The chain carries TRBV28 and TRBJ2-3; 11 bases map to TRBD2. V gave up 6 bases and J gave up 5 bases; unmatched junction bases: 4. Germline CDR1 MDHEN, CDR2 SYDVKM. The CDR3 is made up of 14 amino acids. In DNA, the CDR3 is TGTGCCAGCAGACTAGCGGGAGTGAGAGATACGCAGTATTTT. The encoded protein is CASRLAGVRDTQYF.

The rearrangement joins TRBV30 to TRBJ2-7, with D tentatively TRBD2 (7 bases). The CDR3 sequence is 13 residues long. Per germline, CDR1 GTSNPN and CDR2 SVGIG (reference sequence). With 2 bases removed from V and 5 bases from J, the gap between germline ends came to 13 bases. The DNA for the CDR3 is TGTGCCTGGAGTCGGCAGGGGAGGGACGAGCAGTACTTC. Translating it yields CAWSRQGRDEQYF.

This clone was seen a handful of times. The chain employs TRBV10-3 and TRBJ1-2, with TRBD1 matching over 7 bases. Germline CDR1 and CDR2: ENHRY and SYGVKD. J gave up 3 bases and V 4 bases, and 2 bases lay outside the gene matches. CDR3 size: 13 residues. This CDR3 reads CAISGTGDYGYTF. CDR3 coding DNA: TGTGCCATCAGTGGTACAGGGGACTATGGCTACACCTTC.